This T cell receptor beta chain stems from a study of T cells in Graves' hyperthyroidism and ophthalmopathy. Study results and limitations: Peripheral blood also featured most of the thyroid clonotypes expanded above 0.001.

Germline values: CDR1 SGHRS, CDR2 YFSETQ. CDR3 length equals 16 residues. Trimming took 1 base from V and 3 from J, leaving 16 bases between them. This clonotype was seen more than once but under ten times. No antigen is known for it. Regions amplified from RNA transcripts were the TCR beta CDR3 regions. HTBI primers were employed in a first-round RT-PCR of the TCR CDR3. Via MiXCR, TCRdb re-called the multiplex PCR reads, giving one row per CDR3 protein. Among about 270,000 distinct CDR3 sequences, 22% were seen once, and the ten largest hold roughly 60%. Specimen: blood. This clonotype originated in a man aged 30-40 years with Graves' ophthalmopathy. The chain combines TRBV5-1 with TRBJ1-1; maybe TRBD1 (5 bases). CDR3 in DNA: TGCGCCAGCAGCTTGACCCCAGGGCGGTCGGACACTGAAGCTTTCTTT. Its translation is CASSLTPGRSDTEAFF. The complete variable domain, with remaining parts taken from reference TRBV5-1 and TRBJ1-1, reads KAGVTQTPRYLIKTRGQQVTLSCSPISGHRSVSWYQQTPGQGLQFLFEYFSETQRNKGNFPGRFSGRQFSNSRSEMNVSTLELGDSALYLCASSLTPGRSDTEAFFGQGTRLTVV.